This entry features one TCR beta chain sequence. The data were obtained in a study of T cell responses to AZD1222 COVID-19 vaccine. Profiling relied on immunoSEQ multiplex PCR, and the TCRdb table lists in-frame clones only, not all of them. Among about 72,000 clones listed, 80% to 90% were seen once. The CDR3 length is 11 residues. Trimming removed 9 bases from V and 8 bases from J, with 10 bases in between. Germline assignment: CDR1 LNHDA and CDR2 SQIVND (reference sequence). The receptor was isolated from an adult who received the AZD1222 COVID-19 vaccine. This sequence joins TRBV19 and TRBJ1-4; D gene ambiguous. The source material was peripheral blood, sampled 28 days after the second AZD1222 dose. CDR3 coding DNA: TGTGCCAGCCTAAATTCCGAAAAACTGTTTTTT. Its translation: CASLNSEKLFF.